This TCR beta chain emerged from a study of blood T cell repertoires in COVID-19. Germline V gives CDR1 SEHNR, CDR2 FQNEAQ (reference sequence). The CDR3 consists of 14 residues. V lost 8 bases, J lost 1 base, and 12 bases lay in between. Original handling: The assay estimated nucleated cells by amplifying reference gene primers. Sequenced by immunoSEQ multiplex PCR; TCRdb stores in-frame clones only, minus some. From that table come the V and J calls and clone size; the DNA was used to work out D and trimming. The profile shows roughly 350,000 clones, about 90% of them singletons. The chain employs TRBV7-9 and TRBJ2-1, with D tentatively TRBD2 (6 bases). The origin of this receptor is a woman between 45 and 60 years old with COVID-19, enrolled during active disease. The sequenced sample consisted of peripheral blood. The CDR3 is CASLPGRSYNEQFF. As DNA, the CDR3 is TGTGCCAGCCTCCCCGGGAGATCCTACAATGAGCAGTTCTTC.